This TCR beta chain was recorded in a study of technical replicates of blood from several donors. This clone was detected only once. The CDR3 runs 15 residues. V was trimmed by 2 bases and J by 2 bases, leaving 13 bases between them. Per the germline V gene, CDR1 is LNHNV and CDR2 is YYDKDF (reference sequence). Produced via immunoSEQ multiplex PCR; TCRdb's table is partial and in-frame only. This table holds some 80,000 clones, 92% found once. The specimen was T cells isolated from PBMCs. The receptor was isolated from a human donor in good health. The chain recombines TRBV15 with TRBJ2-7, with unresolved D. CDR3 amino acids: CATSRPEVGAYEQYF. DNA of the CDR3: TGTGCCACCAGCAGACCCGAGGTCGGCGCCTACGAGCAGTACTTC.